A selection of T cell receptor beta chains follows, all from one sample in a study of blood T cell repertoires in COVID-19. The protocol was immunoSEQ multiplex PCR, while the TCRdb copy is restricted to in-frame clones and leaves out a portion. Of under 200,000 clones listed, about 84% are singletons. The sequenced sample was PBMCs or T cells enriched from blood (not recorded which). The receptors here all came from a middle-aged woman with acute COVID-19. The conserved cysteine and the conserved F or W are not part of the CDR3 here.

v_gene	j_gene	CDR3aa
TRBV7-6	TRBJ1-4	ATESLTGGAEKLF
TRBV4-1	TRBJ2-1	ASSQGRLGGGSGNEQF
TRBV4-1	TRBJ2-3	ASSQGALAGTDTQY
TRBV30	TRBJ2-5	AWSVGEGETQY
TRBV6-5	TRBJ1-5	ASSRTTGGSQPQH
TRBV4-2	TRBJ2-7	ASSQESGLAGGTYEQY
TRBV3-1/TRBV3-2	TRBJ2-7	ASSQGTGTITY
TRBV24-1	TRBJ2-5	ATSEGGSQETQY
TRBV4-1	TRBJ2-5	ASSQDEPQGTQY
TRBV30	TRBJ2-1	AWSGLHEQF
TRBV10-3	TRBJ2-7	ATRGGSGPYEQY
TRBV11-2	TRBJ1-1	ASSLATAGVGAF
TRBV30	TRBJ1-5	AWRGDTSNQPQH
TRBV7-3	TRBJ2-7	ASSEGAGSSYEQY
TRBV28	TRBJ2-3	ASSSSGISDTQY
TRBV7-9	TRBJ2-1	ASSSVMGGQGNNEQF
TRBV6-5	TRBJ2-7	ASSYSGTGFYEQY
TRBV7-8	TRBJ2-7	ASSLGGQAYEQY
TRBV4-1	TRBJ1-1	ASSPIPQRRYTEAF
TRBV6-2/TRBV6-3	TRBJ2-5	ASSYLGQGARVTQY
TRBV2	TRBJ1-1	ASQLEPPRTEAF
TRBV12-3/TRBV12-4	TRBJ1-2	ASSAYYGYT
TRBV19	TRBJ1-5	ASSTTDYSNQPQH
TRBV6-5	TRBJ1-2	ASSYQGRDGYT
TRBV11-3	TRBJ2-5	ASSSPRGGGWEETQY
TRBV20-1	TRBJ2-3	SASREDNTDTQY
TRBV27	TRBJ1-1	ASRTDREGTEAF
TRBV28	TRBJ1-2	ASSLTPGTGEYGYT
TRBV7-8	TRBJ2-1	ASGSPSGGNEQF
TRBV11-2	TRBJ2-1	ASSLEKSRQF
TRBV19	TRBJ2-3	ASSIGLPTDTQY
TRBV7-8	TRBJ1-2	ASSPTGVGYT
TRBV4-1	TRBJ2-2	ASSQVVSGELF
TRBV7-3	TRBJ2-3	ASSPVSGGNTQY
TRBV24-1	TRBJ2-7	ATSELRTGNGVYEQY
TRBV14	TRBJ2-3	ASSLTPGFSTDTQY
TRBV7-8	TRBJ2-3	ASSSNRAGPPLYTQY
TRBV5-6	TRBJ2-5	ASSFYRSQETQY
TRBV5-4	TRBJ2-7	ASSLGSGSEYEQY